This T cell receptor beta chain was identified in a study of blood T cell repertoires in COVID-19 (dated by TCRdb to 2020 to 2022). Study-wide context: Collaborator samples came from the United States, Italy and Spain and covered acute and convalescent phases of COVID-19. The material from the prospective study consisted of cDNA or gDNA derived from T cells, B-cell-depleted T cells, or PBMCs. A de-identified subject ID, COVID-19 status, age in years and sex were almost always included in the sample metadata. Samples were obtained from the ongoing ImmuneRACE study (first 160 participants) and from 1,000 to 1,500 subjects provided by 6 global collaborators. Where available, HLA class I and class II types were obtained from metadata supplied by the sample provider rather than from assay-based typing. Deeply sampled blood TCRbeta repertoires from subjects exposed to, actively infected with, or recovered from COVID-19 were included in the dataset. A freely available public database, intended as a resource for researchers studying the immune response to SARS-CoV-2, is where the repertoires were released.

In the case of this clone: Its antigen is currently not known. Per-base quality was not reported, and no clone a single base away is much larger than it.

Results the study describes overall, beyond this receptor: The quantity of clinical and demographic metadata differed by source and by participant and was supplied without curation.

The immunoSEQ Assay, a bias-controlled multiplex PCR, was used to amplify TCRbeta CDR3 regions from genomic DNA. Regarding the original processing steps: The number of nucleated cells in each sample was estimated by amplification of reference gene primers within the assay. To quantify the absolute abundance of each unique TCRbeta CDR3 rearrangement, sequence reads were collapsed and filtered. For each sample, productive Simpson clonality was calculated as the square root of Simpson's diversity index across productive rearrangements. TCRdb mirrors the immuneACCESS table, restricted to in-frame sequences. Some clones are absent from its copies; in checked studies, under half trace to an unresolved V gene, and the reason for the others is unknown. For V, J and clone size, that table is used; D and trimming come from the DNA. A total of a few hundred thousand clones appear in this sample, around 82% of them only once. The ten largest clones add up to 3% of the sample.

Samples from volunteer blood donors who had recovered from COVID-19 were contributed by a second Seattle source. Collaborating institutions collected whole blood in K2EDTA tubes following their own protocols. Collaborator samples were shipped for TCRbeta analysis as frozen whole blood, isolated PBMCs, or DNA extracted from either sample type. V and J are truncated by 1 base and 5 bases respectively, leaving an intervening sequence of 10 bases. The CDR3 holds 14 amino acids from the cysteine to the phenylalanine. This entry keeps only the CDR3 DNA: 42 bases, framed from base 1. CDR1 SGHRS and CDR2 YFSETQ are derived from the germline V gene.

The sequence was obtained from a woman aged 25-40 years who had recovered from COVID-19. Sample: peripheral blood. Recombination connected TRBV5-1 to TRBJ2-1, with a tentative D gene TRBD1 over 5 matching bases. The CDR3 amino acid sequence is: CASSLQGADNEQFF. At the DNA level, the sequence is TGCGCCAGCAGCTTGCAAGGGGCAGACAATGAGCAGTTCTTC.